Following are 2 T cell receptor beta chains from one sample sequenced in a study of blood T cells in healthy people across ages. A sample-barcoded 5' primer and a J-beta primer mix were used in a second PCR of roughly 7 to 12 cycles. One entry per CDR3 protein, called by TCRdb with MiXCR from the 5' RACE reads. The table lists over 1.5 million distinct CDR3 sequences, about 49% of them singletons, with over 2% in the top ten. Sequencing input: blood. These receptors all come from a woman between 35 and 50 years old in good health.

This chain uses TRBV12-5 with TRBJ2-1, with 10 bases identical to TRBD2. The CDR3 spans 17 residues. With V trimmed by 6 bases and J by 6 bases, 14 bases remained unmatched. Germline CDR1 is LGHNT and CDR2 is FRNRAP. CDR3 nucleotide sequence: TGTGCTAGTGGCCTCTCCACTAGCGGGGTAGGAGGCAATGAGCAGTTCTTC. As protein: CASGLSTSGVGGNEQFF.

This clonotype came up once. The rearrangement joins TRBV5-6 to TRBJ1-6, with D tentatively TRBD1 (5 bases). With 3 bases removed from V and 10 bases from J, the gap between germline ends came to 17 bases. Germline V gene lookup returns CDR1 SGHDT and CDR2 YYEEEE. This CDR3 is built from 15 residues. DNA for the CDR3: TGTGCCAGCAGCTGGCGGGGCATTCAAACGTCACCCCTCCACTTT. It yields the protein CASSWRGIQTSPLHF.